Shown below are 14 T cell receptor beta chains from a single sample sequenced in a study of OX40 agonist ivuxolimab in advanced cancers. Sequencing was performed with immunoSEQ multiplex PCR; in TCRdb, only in-frame clones are kept and a portion is missing. This table holds 40,000 or so clones, around nine tenths found once. This sample comprised CD4+ or CD8+ T cells sorted from blood, obtained in a trial of the OX40 agonist ivuxolimab. Source of these receptors: an adult with an advanced solid tumor such as melanoma, head and neck, liver or kidney cancer.

The J gene is TRBJ2-7, the V gene TRBV5-5, with 8 bases aligning to TRBD1. V shed 5 bases and J 1 base; nucleotides not matched to a gene: 8. Per the germline V gene, CDR1 is SGHKS and CDR2 is YYEKEE (reference sequence). This CDR3 is 15 amino acids long. The CDR3 DNA follows: TGTGCCAGCAGACCGACAGGGGCCCAATCCTACGAGCAGTACTTC. This sequence encodes CASRPTGAQSYEQYF.

The chain carries TRBV11-2 and TRBJ2-7; a possible D gene is TRBD1 (6 bases). CDR1 is SGHAT, CDR2 FQNNGV, per germline. The CDR3 loop spans 12 amino acids. Trimming shortened V by 1 base and J by 6 bases, and 7 bases separated the two germline ends. The CDR3 is CASSLAGVEQYF. The CDR3 DNA reads TGTGCCAGCAGCTTAGCAGGGGTCGAGCAGTACTTC.

V is TRBV14 and J is TRBJ1-2, with 7 bases matching TRBD1. This CDR3 contains 14 residues. The junction had 5 bases not matched to a gene; V was cut back by 1 base and J by 6 bases. Germline V CDR1 and CDR2: SGHDN, FVKESK. Written as DNA, the CDR3 is TGTGCCAGCAGCCAAGGATCAGGGGGTGATGGCTACACCTTC. It is translated as CASSQGSGGDGYTF.

This chain uses TRBV27 with TRBJ1-1, with D unresolved. The CDR3 runs 14 residues. The V end was cut by 0 bases, the J end by 1 base, with 6 bases between. Germline CDR1 and CDR2: MNHEY and SMNVEV (reference sequence). Here the CDR3 reads CASSLSSTNTEAFF. CDR3 coding DNA: TGTGCCAGCAGTTTATCGTCCACGAACACTGAAGCTTTCTTT.

V and J are TRBV2 and TRBJ1-1; 10 bases fit TRBD1. Germline V gives CDR1 SNHLY, CDR2 FYNNEI. The CDR3 is made up of 14 amino acids. The V segment lost 3 bases and the J segment 3 bases; nucleotides outside the gene matches: 1. CDR3 bases: TGTGCCAGCAGTGAGGACAGGGGGGACACTGAAGCTTTCTTT. It encodes CASSEDRGDTEAFF.

This clone was counted a few times. The chain employs TRBV6-5 and TRBJ1-2, with D hard to call. This CDR3 region has 15 residues. CDR1 and CDR2 (germline): MNHEY, SVGAGI. The V end lost 0 bases, the J end lost 6 bases, and 14 bases lay between the germline ends. The CDR3 region has the DNA TGTGCCAGCAGTTACTCGTATGCGGGCGCAGATGGCTACACCTTC. Its translation: CASSYSYAGADGYTF.

This chain connects TRBV19 to TRBJ1-2; 8 bases map to TRBD1. The length of the CDR3 is 14 residues. V gave up 6 bases and J gave up 6 bases; unmatched junction bases: 9. Germline assignment: CDR1 LNHDA and CDR2 SQIVND (reference sequence). The CDR3 DNA reads as TGTGCCAGTAGGCACCCGGACAGGGCGCATGGCTACACCTTC. Protein sequence: CASRHPDRAHGYTF.

This chain connects TRBV2 to TRBJ2-5, with TRBD2 matching 10 bases. Germline loops: CDR1 SNHLY, CDR2 FYNNEI. Trimming at V came to 8 bases and at J to 2 bases, leaving 8 bases not matched to a gene. This CDR3 region has 15 residues. The DNA of the CDR3 is TGTGCCAGCTGTTCAGCGGGAGGGCCACAAGAGACCCAGTACTTC. This codes for CASCSAGGPQETQYF.

The chain uses TRBV5-5 and TRBJ2-2; 7 positions match TRBD2. Per germline, CDR1 SGHKS and CDR2 YYEKEE (reference sequence). The CDR3 runs to 14 residues. With V trimmed by 4 bases and J by 6 bases, 6 bases remained unmatched. The CDR3 coding sequence is TGTGCCAGCAGCCGGACTAGGTTAGCCGGGGAGCTGTTTTTT. The encoded protein is CASSRTRLAGELFF.

This chain uses TRBV4-1 with TRBJ2-5; maybe TRBD2 (7 bases). Looked up from germline, CDR1 is MGHRA and CDR2 is YSYEKL. V lost 1 base to trimming and J lost 4 bases, with 13 bases between them. The CDR3 consists of 15 residues. The CDR3 protein is CASSQGWGGRETQYF. The CDR3 nucleotides read TGCGCCAGCAGCCAAGGGTGGGGGGGGCGAGAGACCCAGTACTTC.

The chain uses TRBV9 and TRBJ2-1; 9 bases match TRBD2. V gave up 4 bases and J gave up 4 bases; unmatched junction bases: 6. CDR3 length equals 15 residues. Germline CDR1 is SGDLS and CDR2 is YYNGEE. CDR3 nucleotide sequence: TGTGCCAGCAGCTTCCTAGCGGGGCTTTACAATGAGCAGTTCTTC. This translates into CASSFLAGLYNEQFF. Based on the CDR3 plus reference TRBV9 and TRBJ2-1, the full variable domain is DSGVTQTPKHLITATGQRVTLRCSPRSGDLSVYWYQQSLDQGLQFLIQYYNGEERAKGNILERFSAQQFPDLHSELNLSSLELGDSALYFCASSFLAGLYNEQFFGPGTRLTVL.

J is TRBJ1-5 and V is TRBV2; possible D gene TRBD1, 5 bases. V lost 5 bases and J 6 bases, leaving 17 bases between the germline ends. Germline V gene sequence: CDR1 SNHLY, CDR2 FYNNEI. The CDR3 loop spans 15 amino acids. The DNA for the CDR3 is TGTGCCAGCAGTTTGGACGCAGGGAACCCTCAGCCCCAGCATTTT. Translated, it gives CASSLDAGNPQPQHF.

The chain joins TRBV7-3 to TRBJ2-7; 11 nucleotides line up with TRBD1. V was pared by 1 base and J by 1 base, with 3 bases of the junction left unmatched. Germline-derived CDR1 and CDR2 are SGHTA and FQGTGA. The CDR3 is made up of 16 amino acids. The CDR3: CASSLIRDRGSYEQYF. In DNA form, the CDR3 reads TGTGCCAGCAGCTTAATAAGGGACAGGGGGTCCTACGAGCAGTACTTC.

This clone was detected only once. The chain joins TRBV18 to TRBJ1-5; TRBD1 matches 7 bases. CDR3 length: 14 amino acids. Germline V lookup: CDR1 KGHSH, CDR2 LQKENI. Unmatched junction bases numbered 3, after V lost 5 bases and J lost 2 bases. This CDR3 reads CASSKTGGNQPQHF. In nucleotides, the CDR3 is TGTGCCAGCTCAAAAACAGGGGGCAATCAGCCCCAGCATTTT.